A single sample gave rise to the 18 T cell receptor beta chains below, sequenced in a study of PD-1 blockade in classical Hodgkin lymphoma. The method was immunoSEQ multiplex PCR; TCRdb's version includes in-frame clones alone and lacks a portion of them. Of 90,000 to 100,000 clones listed, roughly 78% are singletons. Stated time point: cycle 4 day 1 (C4D1), after less than seven weeks of nivolumab. Relapses following autologous stem cell transplantation were seen in all patients, with brentuximab vedotin exposure varying. This material consisted of peripheral blood mononuclear cells (PBMCs), taken before the fourth cycle of nivolumab. The receptors derive from a human donor with classical Hodgkin lymphoma.

The chain joins TRBV7-9 to TRBJ1-5; possibly TRBD1 for D (6 bases). Trimming took off 6 bases at V and 1 base at J, with 10 bases between the two ends. The CDR3 is 14 amino acids. Looked up from germline, CDR1 is SEHNR and CDR2 is FQNEAQ (reference sequence). In DNA form, the CDR3 reads TGTGCCAGCAGTAGGGGGGGAAGCAATCAGCCCCAGCATTTT. Protein product: CASSRGGSNQPQHF. Based on the CDR3 plus reference TRBV7-9 and TRBJ1-5, the full variable domain is DTGVSQNPRHKITKRGQNVTFRCDPISEHNRLYWYRQTLGQGPEFLTYFQNEAQLEKSRLLSDRFSAERPKGSFSTLEIQRTEQGDSAMYLCASSRGGSNQPQHFGDGTRLSIL.

The chain combines TRBV27 with TRBJ1-6, with D uncertain. Trimming removed 3 bases at V and 3 bases at J, with 3 bases between. The CDR3 consists of 13 residues. Germline values: CDR1 MNHEY, CDR2 SMNVEV (reference sequence). Written as DNA, the CDR3 is TGTGCCAGCAGTTTGCTCTATAATTCACCCCTCCACTTT. The encoded protein is CASSLLYNSPLHF.

V and J are TRBV10-3 and TRBJ2-3, with a weak D call TRBD1 (5 bases). V was trimmed by 2 bases and J by 3 bases, leaving 15 bases between them. Per germline, CDR1 ENHRY and CDR2 SYGVKD. The CDR3 extends over 16 amino acids. This CDR3 is CAISELQGLGTDTQYF. The CDR3 nucleotides are TGTGCCATCAGTGAGCTGCAGGGTCTGGGGACAGATACGCAGTATTTT.

This clone showed up just a few times. V is TRBV5-4 and J is TRBJ2-5; D possibly corresponds to TRBD1 (6 bases). V shed 4 bases and J shed 0 bases, with 10 bases lying between them. Germline lookup yields CDR1 SGHNT and CDR2 YYREEE (reference sequence). The CDR3 has 14 residues. The CDR3 bases are TGTGCCAGCAGCCCCCAGGGGTACCAAGAGACCCAGTACTTC. Its translation: CASSPQGYQETQYF.

This chain joins TRBV5-4 and TRBJ2-5, with D possibly TRBD2 on 6 matching bases. The V gene lost 4 bases and the J gene lost 0 bases, with 10 bases spanning the gap. The CDR3 has 14 residues. Looked up from germline, CDR1 is SGHNT and CDR2 is YYREEE (reference sequence). The CDR3 nucleotides read TGTGCCAGCAGCCCAGGGACTTACCAAGAGACCCAGTACTTC. This translates into CASSPGTYQETQYF.

The chain employs TRBV5-6 and TRBJ1-3; D is ambiguous. This CDR3 is 15 amino acids long. Deletions cut 2 bases from V and 4 bases from J, with 13 bases between. Germline loops: CDR1 SGHDT, CDR2 YYEEEE. The CDR3 reads CASSFGRASGNTIYF. The CDR3 region has the DNA TGTGCCAGCAGCTTCGGTAGGGCCTCGGGAAACACCATATATTTT.

The chain links TRBV6-6 to TRBJ1-2; D is perhaps TRBD1 (5 bases). Germline V lookup: CDR1 MNHNY, CDR2 SVGAGI (reference sequence). The CDR3 is 13 amino acids. Deletions cut 6 bases from V and 4 bases from J, with 12 bases between. The CDR3 DNA sequence: TGTGCCAGCAGGCAGGGTATATCCTATGGCTACACCTTC. As protein: CASRQGISYGYTF.

The chain couples TRBV9 to TRBJ1-5, with 7 nucleotides matching TRBD1. The V and J ends lost 4 bases and 7 bases, in that order; junction bases with no gene match: 8. CDR1 SGDLS and CDR2 YYNGEE come from the germline V gene. The CDR3 is made up of 14 amino acids. CDR3 bases: TGTGCCAGCAGCCCCGGACAGGTTGAACAGCCCCAGCATTTT. Translated, it gives CASSPGQVEQPQHF.

The J gene is TRBJ2-1, the V gene TRBV29-1; D unclear. Trimming shortened V by 5 bases and J by 9 bases, and 11 bases separated the two germline ends. From germline, CDR1 is SQVTM and CDR2 ANQGSEA. The CDR3 runs 11 residues. The CDR3 protein is CSVSRSTEQFF. Here the CDR3 DNA reads TGCAGCGTTTCTCGAAGTACTGAGCAGTTCTTC.

The rearrangement joins TRBV6-1 to TRBJ1-2; D unclear. CDR1 and CDR2 from the germline V gene are MNHNS and SASEGT. The CDR3 is 12 amino acids. Trimming removed 6 bases at V and 5 bases at J, with 10 bases between. The CDR3, as DNA: TGTGCCAGCAGCCGGAGCCTGTATGGCTACACCTTC. It yields the protein CASSRSLYGYTF.

The chain joins TRBV5-1 to TRBJ2-6; D gene unclear. Trimming stripped 0 bases from V and 0 bases from J, with 7 bases between. The germline V gene encodes CDR1 SGHRS and CDR2 YFSETQ. This CDR3 is 16 amino acids long. This CDR3 is CASSLELFSGANVLTF. CDR3 bases: TGCGCCAGCAGCTTGGAATTGTTCTCTGGGGCCAACGTCCTGACTTTC.

The table lists this clone with a few counts. The chain recombines TRBV7-9 with TRBJ1-6; 8 bases are shared with TRBD1. Germline CDR1 reads SEHNR; CDR2 reads FQNEAQ (reference sequence). The trim removed 6 bases at V and 1 base at J, leaving 5 bases unmatched. The CDR3 sequence is 16 residues long. The CDR3 loop reads CASRPGQGSYNSPLHF. DNA for the CDR3: TGTGCCAGCAGACCCGGACAGGGATCCTATAATTCACCCCTCCACTTT. The complete variable domain, with remaining parts taken from reference TRBV7-9 and TRBJ1-6, reads DTGVSQNPRHKITKRGQNVTFRCDPISEHNRLYWYRQTLGQGPEFLTYFQNEAQLEKSRLLSDRFSAERPKGSFSTLEIQRTEQGDSAMYLCASRPGQGSYNSPLHFGNGTRLTVT.

This chain joins TRBV6-5 and TRBJ1-2; maybe TRBD1 (5 bases). With 7 bases removed from V and 2 bases from J, the gap between germline ends came to 17 bases. CDR1 and CDR2 (germline): MNHEY, SVGAGI. The CDR3 length is 15 residues. CDR3 in amino acids: CASTLGRGENYGYTF. In DNA form, the CDR3 reads TGTGCCAGCACGTTAGGAAGGGGCGAAAACTATGGCTACACCTTC.

The rearrangement links TRBV7-9 to TRBJ1-1, with a weak D call TRBD1 (5 bases). V was clipped by 5 bases and J by 6 bases, with 16 bases between them. The CDR3 covers 14 residues. The germline CDR1 and CDR2 sequences are SEHNR and FQNEAQ (reference sequence). The CDR3 sequence: CASSPWGEEAEAFF. The CDR3 DNA follows: TGTGCCAGCAGCCCTTGGGGGGAGGAGGCTGAAGCTTTCTTT.

V is TRBV27 and J is TRBJ1-4; D might be TRBD1 (5 bases). Trimming took 6 bases from V and 0 from J, leaving 17 bases between them. The germline V gene encodes CDR1 MNHEY and CDR2 SMNVEV (reference sequence). The CDR3 covers 17 residues. For the CDR3, the DNA is TGTGCCAGCAGCCCCATGGGGCAGTCTGCAACTAATGAAAAACTGTTTTTT. It translates to CASSPMGQSATNEKLFF.

V usage is TRBV27 and J usage is TRBJ2-7; D unresolved. CDR3 length: 14 residues. Germline V lookup: CDR1 MNHEY, CDR2 SMNVEV (reference sequence). V lost 6 bases, J lost 2 bases, and 14 bases lay in between. The CDR3 spells CASRLNPRTYEQYF. The CDR3, as DNA: TGTGCCAGCAGGCTTAACCCGAGAACCTACGAGCAGTACTTC.

The chain combines TRBV10-2 with TRBJ2-1, with D tentatively TRBD2 (6 bases). Germline V gene sequence: CDR1 WSHSY, CDR2 SAAADI. Trimming cost V 7 bases and J 2 bases, with 9 bases left between them. This CDR3 is 13 amino acids long. The CDR3 loop reads CASKTRTYNEQFF. In DNA form, the CDR3 reads TGCGCCAGCAAGACTAGAACCTACAATGAGCAGTTCTTC.

This clone was seen just once. The chain carries TRBV28 and TRBJ2-7; the D gene could be TRBD1 or TRBD2 (5 bases each). The germline V gene has CDR1 MDHEN and CDR2 SYDVKM. V gave up 2 bases and J gave up 3 bases, with 11 bases separating them. The CDR3 extends over 14 amino acids. CDR3 in amino acids: CASSLPGRNYEQYF. CDR3 nucleotide sequence: TGTGCCAGCAGTTTACCGGGACGGAACTACGAGCAGTACTTC. The full variable domain, in which reference TRBV28 and TRBJ2-7 provide the parts outside the CDR3, is DVKVTQSSRYLVKRTGEKVFLECVQDMDHENMFWYRQDPGLGLRLIYFSYDVKMKEKGDIPEGYSVSREKKERFSLILESASTNQTSMYLCASSLPGRNYEQYFGPGTRLTVT.